These 10 T cell receptor beta chains share one sample of origin, sequenced in a study of T cell repertoires in cytomegalovirus infection. TCRdb re-derived calls from the reads in MiXCR, one entry per CDR3 protein. Of approximately 990,000 distinct CDR3 sequences in the sample, roughly 31% were seen once. No antigen is known for these receptors. The material was cultured CD8+ T cells from PBMCs, obtained from culture after CMV antigen stimulation. These receptors all come from a human donor in good health (CMV status not recorded). Some clones in this sample may be carry-over from other donors' samples.

The V and J genes are TRBV11-3 and TRBJ2-3, with no clear D. Germline loops: CDR1 SGHNT, CDR2 YENEEA. There are 12 residues in the CDR3. V lost 5 bases to trimming and J lost 3 bases, with 6 bases between them. Written as DNA, the CDR3 is TGTGCCAGCAGCGCCCCGACAGATACGCAGTATTTT. It specifies CASSAPTDTQYF.

A single count supports this clonotype. This rearrangement joins TRBV6-8 to TRBJ2-7; tentatively, D is TRBD1 or TRBD2 (6 bases each). V gave up 0 bases and J gave up 2 bases, with 11 bases separating them. Germline V gene lookup returns CDR1 MNHGY and CDR2 SAAAGT. This CDR3 is built from 15 residues. The CDR3 bases are TGTGCCAGCAGTTACTCGAAGGAGGGGGCCTACGAGCAGTACTTC. This codes for CASSYSKEGAYEQYF.

This clonotype was counted only a few times. The CDR3 is CASSLDGFSGELFF. The CDR3 region has the DNA TGTGCCAGCAGTTTAGACGGCTTTTCCGGGGAGCTGTTTTTT. The chain links TRBV12-3 or TRBV12-4 to TRBJ2-2; the D is unclear. Trimming stripped 1 base from V and 6 bases from J, with 9 bases between. CDR3 length: 14 residues.

For this clonotype: A much larger clone lies a single base off, so this may be a read error. The genes are TRBV7-8 and TRBJ1-1, with a possible D match to TRBD1 (6 bases). From germline, CDR1 is SGHVS and CDR2 FQNEAQ. The CDR3 consists of 12 residues. V was trimmed by 5 bases and J by 6 bases, leaving 10 bases between them. This CDR3 reads CASSPGAAEAFF. The CDR3 DNA sequence: TGTGCCAGCAGCCCAGGGGCCGCTGAAGCTTTCTTT. Filled out from reference TRBV7-8 and TRBJ1-1, the complete variable domain reads GAGVSQSPRYKVAKRGQDVALRCDPISGHVSLFWYQQALGQGPEFLTYFQNEAQLDKSGLPSDRFFAERPEGSVSTLKIQRTQQEDSAVYLCASSPGAAEAFFGQGTRLTVV.

This clonotype occurred a few times. This chain joins TRBV4-1 and TRBJ1-1, with 9 nucleotides matching TRBD1. This CDR3 is built from 13 residues. V gave up 1 base and J gave up 7 bases; unmatched junction bases: 1. Germline V CDR1 and CDR2: MGHRA, YSYEKL. CDR3 sequence (DNA): TGCGCCAGCAGCCAAGTGGGACAGGGTGAAGCTTTCTTT. Protein: CASSQVGQGEAFF.

The CDR3 region is CASSQGGPNLNTEAFF. CDR3 coding DNA: TGCGCCAGCAGCCAAGGGGGTCCAAATCTGAACACTGAAGCTTTCTTT. V usage is TRBV4-3 and J usage is TRBJ1-1, with D unclear. Trimming shortened V by 1 base and J by 0 bases, and 12 bases separated the two germline ends. Germline assignment: CDR1 LGHNA and CDR2 YSLEER. CDR3 length: 16 amino acids.

This clonotype was counted at least ten times. The chain links TRBV19 to TRBJ2-7; D unclear. CDR3 length: 13 amino acids. CDR1 and CDR2 from the germline V gene are LNHDA and SQIVND (reference sequence). V was trimmed by 3 bases and J by 0 bases, leaving 6 bases between them. CDR3 protein: CASSITDSYEQYF. The CDR3 region has the DNA TGTGCCAGTAGTATCACAGACTCCTACGAGCAGTACTTC. The full variable domain, its missing parts supplied by reference TRBV19 and TRBJ2-7, is DGGITQSPKYLFRKEGQNVTLSCEQNLNHDAMYWYRQDPGQGLRLIYYSQIVNDFQKGDIAEGYSVSREKKESFPLTVTSAQKNPTAFYLCASSITDSYEQYFGPGTRLTVT.

Concerning this clonotype: The junction does not match germline at one end; this may be a read error. The chain combines TRBV7-6 with TRBJ2-1, with D uncertain. The CDR3 length is 13 residues. Germline V lookup: CDR1 SGHVS, CDR2 FNYEAQ. The CDR3 loop is CANSLVGLNEQFF. The DNA of the CDR3 is TGTGCCAACAGCTTAGTTGGGCTCAATGAGCAGTTCTTC.

A few counts support this clonotype. The chain couples TRBV7-6 to TRBJ2-1; 7 nucleotides match TRBD1. There are 16 residues in the CDR3. V was clipped by 7 bases and J by 4 bases; unmatched bases: 13. Germline V gene lookup returns CDR1 SGHVS and CDR2 FNYEAQ. The CDR3 is CASIPPETGSYNEQFF. Written as DNA, the CDR3 is TGTGCCAGCATCCCGCCGGAGACAGGGTCTTACAATGAGCAGTTCTTC.

The genes are TRBV6-2 or TRBV6-3 and TRBJ2-5, with 8 bases matching TRBD2. There are 17 residues in the CDR3. With V trimmed by 6 bases and J by 5 bases, 17 bases remained unmatched. The germline V gene has CDR1 MNHEY and CDR2 SVGEGT. Here the CDR3 DNA reads TGTGCCAGCAGCCGAGGACTAGCAGGATACCCCAAGGAGACCCAGTACTTC. Translated: CASSRGLAGYPKETQYF.